Given below is one TCR beta chain in context. This clone was observed once. Its antigen target is currently unknown. Nothing much larger sits one base from this clone, and base qualities are not available. The CDR3 numbers 16 residues from cysteine through phenylalanine. The only DNA kept is the CDR3, 48 bases in frame from the first base. CDR1 and CDR2 were assigned from the germline V gene (reference sequence) as MNHEY and SMNVEV. V loses 2 bases of germline sequence and J loses 4 bases, and the interval between the two ends is 14 bases. The collaborating institutions used their own protocols to collect whole blood in K2EDTA tubes. Collaborator samples were shipped for TCRbeta analysis as frozen whole blood, isolated PBMCs, or DNA extracted from either sample type. This entry belongs to a study of blood T cell repertoires in COVID-19 (TCRdb year 2020). Turning to the overall study: Samples covering the acute and convalescent phases of COVID-19 were provided by collaborators in the United States, Italy and Spain. The sample metadata nearly always contained a de-identified subject ID, COVID-19 status, age in years and sex. The dataset comprised deeply sampled blood TCRbeta repertoires from subjects exposed to, actively infected with, or recovered from COVID-19. Where HLA class I and class II types were available, the types were taken from metadata supplied by the sample provider, not from assay-based typing. A freely available public database, intended as a resource for researchers studying the immune response to SARS-CoV-2, is where the repertoires were released. Samples came from the ongoing ImmuneRACE study (first 160 participants) plus 1,254 subjects from 6 global collaborators. The prospective study material was composed of cDNA or gDNA derived from T cells, B-cell-depleted T cells, or PBMCs. Study-level results and caveats: Clinical and demographic metadata were provided uncurated, with the amount varying by source and participant.

TCRbeta CDR3 regions were amplified from genomic DNA using the immunoSEQ Assay, a bias-controlled multiplex PCR. On the study's bioinformatics: Nucleated cell counts per sample were estimated from amplification of reference gene primers within the assay. To quantify the absolute abundance of each unique TCRbeta CDR3 rearrangement, sequence reads were collapsed and filtered. For each sample, productive Simpson clonality was calculated as the square root of Simpson's diversity index across productive rearrangements. Here the immuneACCESS table is served through TCRdb, limited to in-frame sequences with V and J called. Missing clones are a known gap in these copies; in checked studies unresolved V genes cover under half, and the rest lacks a known reason. That table gives V, J and clone size, and the DNA gave D and trimming. The sample profile shows 170,000 or so clones; roughly 84% of them were found once. Of the sample, about 7.3% falls within the top ten clones.

The material sequenced was peripheral blood. The clonotype comes from a man aged 45-65 years with active or convalescent COVID-19. The rearrangement combines TRBV27 with TRBJ2-2, and perhaps TRBD1 as D gene, on 6 matching bases. The base sequence is TGTGCCAGCAGTTTAGCCCCCACAGGGTCCACCGGGGAGCTGTTTTTT. It translates as CASSLAPTGSTGELFF.